Listed below are T cell receptor beta chains from one sample, sequenced in a study of lymphopenia after photon versus proton radiotherapy. The method was immunoSEQ multiplex PCR; TCRdb's version includes in-frame clones alone and lacks a portion of them. The table has 75,000 or so clones, about 83% seen once. The input for sequencing was peripheral blood, taken from a patient treated with proton-based radiotherapy. The source is a man aged 55 to 70 with pancreatic cancer. CDR3s leave out the opening cysteine and the closing phenylalanine or tryptophan. Fields, in order: V gene, clone size, J gene, CDR3 protein. Not every row has a clone size; where given, it reads once, few, many or a size class.

>TRBV6-1|NA|TRBJ2-7
ASSLRTSGWQY
>TRBV5-5|few|TRBJ2-5
ASSKLSGTGRETQY
>TRBV2|NA|TRBJ2-3
ASRALGLGADTQY
>TRBV5-1|NA|TRBJ1-1
ASSLGTQNTEAF
>TRBV7-8|NA|TRBJ2-5
ASSPTFAGPQETQY
>TRBV7-6|NA|TRBJ2-1
ASSLGSSGGHGEQF
>TRBV2|NA|TRBJ2-7
ASSAPAGTYEQY
>TRBV5-1|NA|TRBJ2-2
ASSIDPSGELF
>TRBV2|NA|TRBJ2-7
ASSSGTRPYEQY
>TRBV7-2|NA|TRBJ2-3
ASSLSGQGLTDTQY
>TRBV5-4|once|TRBJ2-1
ASPASGSGLSYNEQF
>TRBV5-1|NA|TRBJ2-1
ASSFPNLTSGRASSYNEQF
>TRBV29-1|NA|TRBJ1-3
SVEAMGGGARSGNTIY
>TRBV7-9|NA|TRBJ2-5
ASSLDPLETQY